One and the same sample provided the 18 T cell receptor beta chains below, sequenced in a study of T cells in Graves' hyperthyroidism and ophthalmopathy. It was RNA transcripts that yielded the amplified TCR beta CDR3 regions. In the first-round RT-PCR of the TCR CDR3, the HTBI primer set was used. TCRdb redid the calling of the multiplex PCR reads with MiXCR, one entry per CDR3 protein. Here the sample spans more than 300,000 distinct CDR3 sequences, about a fifth being singletons. Input material: blood. Every receptor here comes from a man aged 18-30 years with Graves' ophthalmopathy.

This clonotype was detected many times. This chain links TRBV28 with TRBJ2-7; 8 bases map to TRBD2. Trimming at V came to 8 bases and at J to 5 bases, leaving 14 bases not matched to a gene. Germline V gives CDR1 MDHEN, CDR2 SYDVKM. The CDR3 totals 15 residues. The CDR3 coding sequence is TGTGCCAGCTCCAACCTAGCGGGCAGGAGGCACGAGCAGTACTTC. Its translation: CASSNLAGRRHEQYF.

The rearrangement joins TRBV7-9 to TRBJ2-7; 10 nucleotides match TRBD1. J gave up 5 bases and V 5 bases, and 9 bases lay outside the gene matches. The CDR3 consists of 15 residues. The V gene's germline CDR1 is SEHNR and CDR2 FQNEAQ (reference sequence). The CDR3 protein is CASSGGTGAPHEQYF. The DNA for the CDR3 is TGTGCCAGCAGCGGGGGGACAGGGGCGCCCCACGAGCAGTACTTC.

This clonotype was detected a few times. The chain carries TRBV24-1 and TRBJ1-5; D not certain. This CDR3 is built from 12 residues. V was clipped by 3 bases and J by 6 bases, with 5 bases between them. Germline lookup yields CDR1 KGHDR and CDR2 SFDVKD. CDR3 sequence: CATSDIGQPQHF. Here the CDR3 DNA reads TGTGCCACCAGTGATATCGGTCAGCCCCAGCATTTT.

This clonotype occurred many times. The genes are TRBV7-6 and TRBJ1-1; D is unresolved. Trimming stripped 1 base from V and 3 bases from J, with 9 bases between. CDR3 length: 14 amino acids. The germline V gene has CDR1 SGHVS and CDR2 FNYEAQ. The CDR3 loop is CASSLDIGYTEAFF. CDR3 nucleotides: TGTGCCAGCAGCTTAGATATAGGGTACACTGAAGCTTTCTTT.

This clonotype appeared many times. The genes are TRBV7-9 and TRBJ2-5; 8 positions match TRBD2. Germline CDR1 and CDR2: SEHNR and FQNEAQ (reference sequence). Losses at the gene ends were 10 bases for V and 5 bases for J; bases not matched to a gene: 18. The CDR3 spans 16 residues. The CDR3 DNA sequence: TGTGCCACCTCCGGAGAGGGACTAGTGAAATTGGAGACCCAGTACTTC. Its protein product is CATSGEGLVKLETQYF.

This clonotype was observed many times. V usage is TRBV15 and J usage is TRBJ1-1; D is unresolved. CDR3 length: 16 amino acids. Trimming removed 0 bases from V and 4 bases from J, with 15 bases in between. Germline CDR1 and CDR2: LNHNV and YYDKDF (reference sequence). Here the CDR3 reads CATSRDLIPAGTEAFF. The DNA of the CDR3 is TGTGCCACCAGCAGAGATCTCATACCTGCGGGCACTGAAGCTTTCTTT.

This clonotype was recorded many times. This chain joins TRBV18 and TRBJ2-1; no firm D call. The germline V gene encodes CDR1 KGHSH and CDR2 LQKENI. Trimming stripped 0 bases from V and 2 bases from J, with 5 bases between. The CDR3 is 14 amino acids. The CDR3 region is CASSPPDTYNEQFF. The CDR3, as DNA: TGTGCCAGCTCACCACCCGACACCTACAATGAGCAGTTCTTC.

This clonotype was observed many times. The chain combines TRBV28 with TRBJ1-5; D gene ambiguous. V was shortened by 1 base and J by 7 bases, with 11 bases between the two germline ends. CDR3 length equals 14 residues. Germline assignment: CDR1 MDHEN and CDR2 SYDVKM. The chain's CDR3 is CASSLSLLNQPQHF. The DNA for the CDR3 is TGTGCCAGCAGTTTATCACTCCTAAACCAGCCCCAGCATTTT. The full variable domain, its missing parts supplied by reference TRBV28 and TRBJ1-5, is DVKVTQSSRYLVKRTGEKVFLECVQDMDHENMFWYRQDPGLGLRLIYFSYDVKMKEKGDIPEGYSVSREKKERFSLILESASTNQTSMYLCASSLSLLNQPQHFGDGTRLSIL.

This clonotype came up a few times. The V and J genes are TRBV7-8 and TRBJ1-5, with D possibly being TRBD1 (6 bases). V lost 5 bases and J lost 2, with 13 bases in between. The germline V gene has CDR1 SGHVS and CDR2 FQNEAQ. The CDR3 runs 15 residues. The CDR3 is CASSVTGLGNQPQHF. The CDR3 bases are TGTGCCAGCAGCGTAACAGGGTTGGGCAATCAGCCCCAGCATTTT.

This clonotype was detected only a few times. The CDR3 coding sequence is TGTGCCGCAGGGCCGGACCCCCAAGAGACCCAGTACTTC. This encodes CAAGPDPQETQYF. The V call is TRBV5-5, the J call TRBJ2-5; maybe TRBD1 (5 bases). Trimming removed 10 bases at V and 1 base at J, with 14 bases between. Germline values: CDR1 SGHKS, CDR2 YYEKEE (reference sequence). The CDR3 totals 13 residues.

This clonotype was detected only a few times. This chain connects TRBV5-1 to TRBJ2-1; 10 bases agree with TRBD2. Unmatched junction bases numbered 7, after V lost 5 bases and J lost 5 bases. There are 15 residues in the CDR3. Looked up from germline, CDR1 is SGHRS and CDR2 is YFSETQ. The CDR3 loop reads CASRVTSGAHNEQFF. The CDR3 nucleotides are TGCGCCAGCAGGGTAACTAGCGGGGCCCACAATGAGCAGTTCTTC.

This clonotype was picked up many times. V and J are TRBV12-3 or TRBV12-4 and TRBJ1-1, with D possibly being TRBD1 (5 bases). This CDR3 spans 15 amino acids. V was pared by 1 base and J by 0 bases, with 9 bases between. The DNA for the CDR3 is TGTGCCAGCAGTTTAGTACGGGGACTGAACACTGAAGCTTTCTTT. Translation gives CASSLVRGLNTEAFF.

A single count supports this clonotype. The chain recombines TRBV2 with TRBJ1-6; unclear D gene. The V gene lost 5 bases and the J gene lost 8 bases, with 25 bases spanning the gap. Germline V gene sequence: CDR1 SNHLY, CDR2 FYNNEI. This CDR3 is 18 amino acids long. This CDR3 reads CASSTPGPRTFGDSPLHF. CDR3 in DNA: TGTGCCAGCAGTACCCCCGGCCCCAGGACCTTCGGAGATTCACCCCTCCACTTT.

The V call is TRBV20-1, the J call TRBJ2-1; TRBD2 matches at 9 bases. V was pared by 3 bases and J by 0 bases, with 15 bases of the junction left unmatched. From germline, CDR1 is DFQATT and CDR2 SNEGSKA (reference sequence). The CDR3 is 19 residues long. CDR3: CSARSQGGGAWGSYNEQFF. CDR3 nucleotide sequence: TGCAGTGCTAGGTCCCAGGGCGGGGGGGCCTGGGGCTCCTACAATGAGCAGTTCTTC.

This sequence joins TRBV4-1 and TRBJ1-2, with 10 bases matching TRBD1. CDR3 length: 13 amino acids. V gave up 7 bases and J gave up 5 bases; unmatched junction bases: 4. Germline V gives CDR1 MGHRA, CDR2 YSYEKL. CDR3 in DNA: TGCGCCAGCACCGGGACAGGGGAATATGGCTACACCTTC. Amino acid sequence: CASTGTGEYGYTF.

This clonotype was detected a few times. The CDR3 sequence is CASSPRPGPGEKLFF. The CDR3 bases are TGTGCCAGCTCACCGAGGCCGGGGCCAGGGGAAAAACTGTTTTTT. The chain is built from TRBV18 and TRBJ1-4, with a tentative D call TRBD1 (5 bases). Germline-derived CDR1 and CDR2 are KGHSH and LQKENI. The CDR3 loop spans 15 amino acids. The V gene lost 3 bases and the J gene lost 8 bases, with 16 bases spanning the gap.

This clonotype was recorded at least ten times. The DNA of the CDR3 is TGTGCCACCAGTGATTACTTGACAGGCAAGCCCCAGCATTTT. Its translation: CATSDYLTGKPQHF. The chain links TRBV24-1 to TRBJ1-5; D is perhaps TRBD1 (6 bases). The CDR3 runs 14 residues. Looked up from germline, CDR1 is KGHDR and CDR2 is SFDVKD. Trimming removed 2 bases at V and 8 bases at J, with 12 bases between.

This clonotype was observed at least ten times. This chain uses TRBV13 with TRBJ1-6; weak D call: TRBD1 (6 bases). The germline CDR1 and CDR2 sequences are PRHDT and FYEKMQ (reference sequence). Trimming took off 3 bases at V and 0 bases at J, with 9 bases between the two ends. The CDR3 totals 16 residues. The CDR3 region is CASSFGQSSYNSPLHF. CDR3 coding DNA: TGTGCCAGCAGCTTCGGACAGAGCTCCTATAATTCACCCCTCCACTTT.